A single sample gave rise to the 6 T cell receptor beta chains below, sequenced in a study of metastatic and nonmetastatic thyroid tumors. No treatment had been given to any patient before thyroid surgery. Via MiXCR, TCRdb re-called the PCR reads. This table has approximately 86,000 clones, 12% appearing once. Material for sequencing was tumor tissue. Receptor source: a female donor with papillary thyroid cancer or a benign thyroid nodule (not recorded which). Some clones in this sample may be carry-over from other donors' samples.

The chain carries TRBV5-4 and TRBJ2-7, with 8 positions matching TRBD1. Germline CDR1 is SGHNT and CDR2 is YYREEE (reference sequence). J gave up 0 bases and V 0 bases, and 8 bases lay outside the gene matches. There are 17 residues in the CDR3. The CDR3 bases are TGTGCCAGCAGCTTGGGTGTAGGACAGGGTAGCTCCTACGAGCAGTACTTC. Translated: CASSLGVGQGSSYEQYF.

With regard to this clone: This may come from a read error, since a much larger clone is one base off. V and J are TRBV25-1 and TRBJ1-1, with 9 bases aligning to TRBD1. Germline loops: CDR1 MGHDK, CDR2 SYGVNS. The CDR3 covers 12 residues. V shed 3 bases and J 11 bases; nucleotides not matched to a gene: 4. The CDR3 spells CASSEGQGRAFF. The CDR3 region has the DNA TGTGCCAGCAGTGAGGGACAGGGTCGGGCTTTCTTT.

This clone appeared many times. The V and J genes are TRBV18 and TRBJ1-5, with TRBD1 matching over 10 bases. The CDR3 has 16 residues. V trimming: 3 bases; J trimming: 5 bases; junction bases outside the gene matches: 7. Per the germline V gene, CDR1 is KGHSH and CDR2 is LQKENI. The CDR3 region has the DNA TGTGCCAGCTCACCGTCCCGGGACAGGGGCCATCAGCCCCAGCATTTT. This translates into CASSPSRDRGHQPQHF. The full variable domain, its missing parts supplied by reference TRBV18 and TRBJ1-5, is NAGVMQNPRHLVRRRGQEARLRCSPMKGHSHVYWYRQLPEEGLKFMVYLQKENIIDESGMPKERFSAEFPKEGPSILRIQQVVRGDSAAYFCASSPSRDRGHQPQHFGDGTRLSIL.

The sample holds many counts of this clone. The CDR3 DNA sequence: TGCGCCAGCAGCTTGAGGTCTGGGACAGGGACCGGGGAGCTGTTTTTT. This encodes CASSLRSGTGTGELFF. The chain carries TRBV5-1 and TRBJ2-2, with 9 bases matching TRBD1. J was trimmed by 5 bases and V by 1 base; bases with no gene match: 6. Germline lookup yields CDR1 SGHRS and CDR2 YFSETQ. The CDR3 has 16 residues.

This clone came up many times. V gene TRBV7-9 combines with J gene TRBJ2-7; D unclear. Trimming left V 2 bases short and J 5 bases short, with 13 bases between. Germline CDR1 is SEHNR and CDR2 is FQNEAQ (reference sequence). The CDR3 runs 14 residues. The CDR3: CASSLSKVRHEQYF. The CDR3 nucleotides are TGTGCCAGCAGCTTATCGAAGGTCCGCCACGAGCAGTACTTC. Based on the CDR3 plus reference TRBV7-9 and TRBJ2-7, the full variable domain is DTGVSQNPRHKITKRGQNVTFRCDPISEHNRLYWYRQTLGQGPEFLTYFQNEAQLEKSRLLSDRFSAERPKGSFSTLEIQRTEQGDSAMYLCASSLSKVRHEQYFGPGTRLTVT.

Points on this clone: A clone one base away is much larger, so this may be a read error. This sequence joins TRBV19 and TRBJ1-5; no reliable D call. Per the germline V gene, CDR1 is LNHDA and CDR2 is SQIVND (reference sequence). Trimming cost V 6 bases and J 6 bases, with 9 bases left between them. The CDR3 spans 12 residues. The DNA for the CDR3 is TGTGCCAGTAGATGCGAGGGTCAGCCCCAGCATTTT. Translated, it gives CASRCEGQPQHF.